The T cell receptor beta chain under discussion was sequenced for a study of blood T cell repertoires in COVID-19. Study-level background: Samples taken during acute and convalescent COVID-19 were collected in the United States, Italy and Spain. T cells, B-cell-depleted T cells, or PBMCs supplied cDNA or gDNA.

Using immunoSEQ multiplex PCR, the repertoire was profiled, and TCRdb retains in-frame clones only, with some absent. The table includes some 90,000 clones, around 88% detected once. Per germline, CDR1 SGHRS and CDR2 YFSETQ. V lost 5 bases, J lost 0 bases, and 8 bases stayed unmatched. The length of the CDR3 is 16 residues. The clonotype originates from a man older than 75 with active or convalescent COVID-19. Sequenced material: peripheral blood. This sequence joins TRBV5-1 and TRBJ2-3, with 8 bases that match TRBD1. CDR3 in DNA: TGCGCCAGCAGGACAGGGGCGCTAGCTAGCACAGATACGCAGTATTTT. Amino acids: CASRTGALASTDTQYF.